This TCR beta chain emerged from a study of cytomegalovirus exposure and HLA in healthy donors. Study-level points and caveats: Subsequent analysis showed first-cohort TCR clusters tending to co-occur in some 120 validation repertoires. Listed as cytomegalovirus-associated were 150 to 200 TCR beta chains.

Clones were read by immunoSEQ multiplex PCR, and TCRdb kept only the in-frame ones, dropping some. The sample includes 70,000 or so clones, 94% of them seen just once. Remarks on this clone: The antigen is undetermined.

Germline CDR1 is SGHVS and CDR2 is FQNEAQ. The CDR3 is 15 amino acids. V was cut by 1 base and J by 4 bases, with 10 bases left in between. This chain connects TRBV7-8 to TRBJ2-2; possibly TRBD2 for D (5 bases). The sequence came from a woman in her late teens or twenties in good health and CMV-seronegative. Sequenced sample: PBMCs. The CDR3 sequence is CASSLDRAGTGELFF. The CDR3 coding sequence is TGTGCCAGCAGCTTAGACCGGGCGGGCACCGGGGAGCTGTTTTTT.